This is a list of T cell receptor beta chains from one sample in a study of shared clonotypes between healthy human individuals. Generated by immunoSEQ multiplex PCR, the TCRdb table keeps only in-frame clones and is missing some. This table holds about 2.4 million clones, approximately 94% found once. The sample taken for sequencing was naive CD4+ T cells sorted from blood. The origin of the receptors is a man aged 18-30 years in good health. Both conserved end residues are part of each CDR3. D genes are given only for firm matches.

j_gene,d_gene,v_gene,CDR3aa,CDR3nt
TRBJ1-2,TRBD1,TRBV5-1,CASSFLAGTVYGYTF,TGCGCCAGCAGCTTTTTAGCCGGGACAGTCTATGGCTACACCTTC
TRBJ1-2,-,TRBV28,CASSQVNYGYTF,TGTGCCAGCAGCCAGGTTAACTATGGCTACACCTTC
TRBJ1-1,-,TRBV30,CAWSRGSTEAFF,TGTGCCTGGAGTCGGGGGTCCACTGAAGCTTTCTTT
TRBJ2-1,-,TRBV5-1,CASSSRGNYNEQFF,TGCGCCAGCAGCTCTCGGGGCAACTACAATGAGCAGTTCTTC
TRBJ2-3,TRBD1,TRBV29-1,CSGSDRGLTDTQYF,TGCAGCGGATCGGACAGGGGGCTCACAGATACGCAGTATTTT
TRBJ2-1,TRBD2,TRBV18,CASSPRLAGGPYNEQFF,TGTGCCAGCTCACCAAGACTAGCGGGAGGGCCGTATAATGAGCAGTTCTTC
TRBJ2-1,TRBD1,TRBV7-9,CASSLHRVQGDNEQFF,TGTGCCAGCAGCTTACATCGGGTACAGGGGGACAATGAGCAGTTCTTC
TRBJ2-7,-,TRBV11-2,CASSVSGTKYYEQYF,TGTGCCAGCAGCGTGTCCGGGACAAAATACTACGAGCAGTACTTC
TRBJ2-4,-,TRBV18,CASSPEMGSYIQYF,TGTGCCAGCTCGCCGGAGATGGGTTCTTACATTCAGTACTTC
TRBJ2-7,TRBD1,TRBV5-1,CASSSRQGGYLYEQYF,TGCGCCAGCAGCAGTAGACAGGGGGGGTACTTATACGAGCAGTACTTC
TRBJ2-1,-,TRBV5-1,CASSLGQVRSYNEQFF,TGCGCCAGCAGCTTGGGACAGGTCCGCTCCTACAATGAGCAGTTCTTC
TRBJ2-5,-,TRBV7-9,CASSLGAGQETQYF,TGTGCCAGCAGCTTAGGGGCAGGGCAAGAGACCCAGTACTTC
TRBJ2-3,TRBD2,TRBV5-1,CASSSSASGVTDTQYF,TGCGCCAGCAGCTCTTCGGCTAGCGGGGTAACAGATACGCAGTATTTT
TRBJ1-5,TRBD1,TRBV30,CAWSQILTGRSNQPQHF,TGTGCCTGGAGTCAGATCTTGACAGGGAGAAGCAATCAGCCCCAGCATTTT
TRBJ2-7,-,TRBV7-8,CASTPSYEQYF,TGTGCCAGCACCCCCTCGTACGAGCAGTACTTC
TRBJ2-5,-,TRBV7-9,CASSLDGGETQYF,TGTGCCAGCAGCTTAGATGGAGGCGAGACCCAGTACTTC
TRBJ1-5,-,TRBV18,CASSPPGTTNQPQHF,TGTGCCAGCTCACCCCCGGGGACAACGAATCAGCCCCAGCATTTT
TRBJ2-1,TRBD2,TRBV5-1,CASSLKRGPSSYNEQFF,TGCGCCAGCAGCTTGAAGCGGGGGCCGAGCTCCTACAATGAGCAGTTCTTC
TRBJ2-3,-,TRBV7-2,CASSLRPRGGTDTQYF,TGTGCCAGCAGCCTACGACCCCGAGGGGGCACAGATACGCAGTATTTT